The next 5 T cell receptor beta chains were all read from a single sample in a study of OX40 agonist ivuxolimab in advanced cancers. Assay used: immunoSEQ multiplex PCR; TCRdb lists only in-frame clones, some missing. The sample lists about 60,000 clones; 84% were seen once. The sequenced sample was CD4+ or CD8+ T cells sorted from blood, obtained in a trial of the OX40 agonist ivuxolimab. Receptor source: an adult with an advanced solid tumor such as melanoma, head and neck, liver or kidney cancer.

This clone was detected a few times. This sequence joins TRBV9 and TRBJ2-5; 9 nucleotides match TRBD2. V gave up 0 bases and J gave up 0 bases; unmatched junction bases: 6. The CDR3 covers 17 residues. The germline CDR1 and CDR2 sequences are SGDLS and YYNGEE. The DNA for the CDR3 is TGTGCCAGCAGCGTAGGAGCTAGCGGGGCGTACCAAGAGACCCAGTACTTC. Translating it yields CASSVGASGAYQETQYF.

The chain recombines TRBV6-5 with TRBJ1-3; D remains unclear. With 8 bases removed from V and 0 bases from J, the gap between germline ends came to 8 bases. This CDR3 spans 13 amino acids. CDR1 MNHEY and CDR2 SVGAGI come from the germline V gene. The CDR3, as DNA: TGTGCCAGCTCAGTCCGCTCTGGAAACACCATATATTTT. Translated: CASSVRSGNTIYF.

The CDR3 DNA reads as TGTGCCAGCAGTGGGGTACCCAATCAGCCCCAGCATTTT. This translates into CASSGVPNQPQHF. J is TRBJ1-5 and V is TRBV2; D gene unclear. This CDR3 contains 13 residues. V was shortened by 4 bases and J by 3 bases, with 7 bases between the two germline ends. Germline CDR1 SNHLY, CDR2 FYNNEI.

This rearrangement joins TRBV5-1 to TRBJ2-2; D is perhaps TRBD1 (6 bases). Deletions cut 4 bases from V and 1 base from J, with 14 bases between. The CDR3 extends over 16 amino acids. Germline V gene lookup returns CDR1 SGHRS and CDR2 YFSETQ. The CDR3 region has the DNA TGCGCCAGCAGCCCACCAGGGGCCTTGAACACCGGGGAGCTGTTTTTT. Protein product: CASSPPGALNTGELFF. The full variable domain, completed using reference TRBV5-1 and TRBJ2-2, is KAGVTQTPRYLIKTRGQQVTLSCSPISGHRSVSWYQQTPGQGLQFLFEYFSETQRNKGNFPGRFSGRQFSNSRSEMNVSTLELGDSALYLCASSPPGALNTGELFFGEGSRLTVL.

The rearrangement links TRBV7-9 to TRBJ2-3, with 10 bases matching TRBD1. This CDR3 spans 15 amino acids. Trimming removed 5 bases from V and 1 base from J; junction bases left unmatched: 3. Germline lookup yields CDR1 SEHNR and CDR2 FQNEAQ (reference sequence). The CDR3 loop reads CASSHGQGGTDTQYF. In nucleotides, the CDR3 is TGTGCCAGCAGCCATGGACAGGGGGGCACAGATACGCAGTATTTT.